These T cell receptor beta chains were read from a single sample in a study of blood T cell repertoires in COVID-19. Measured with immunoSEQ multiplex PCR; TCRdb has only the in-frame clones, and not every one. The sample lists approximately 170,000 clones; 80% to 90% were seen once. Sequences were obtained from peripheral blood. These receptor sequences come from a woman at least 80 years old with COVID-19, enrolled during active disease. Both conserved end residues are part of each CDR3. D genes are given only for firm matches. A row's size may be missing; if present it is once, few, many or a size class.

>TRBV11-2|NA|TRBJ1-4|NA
CASSPGILGAGSEKLFF
TGTGCCAGCAGCCCAGGGATTCTGGGGGCTGGAAGTGAAAAACTGTTTTTT
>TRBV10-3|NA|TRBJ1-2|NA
CAISESGLTAYGYTF
TGTGCCATCAGTGAGTCGGGGTTGACAGCCTATGGCTACACCTTC
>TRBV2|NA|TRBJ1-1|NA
CASMRAMNTEAFF
TGTGCCAGCATGAGGGCAATGAACACTGAAGCTTTCTTT
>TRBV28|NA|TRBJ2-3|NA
CASSSPGLSLADTQYF
TGTGCCAGCAGTTCCCCAGGGTTGAGTCTGGCAGATACGCAGTATTTT
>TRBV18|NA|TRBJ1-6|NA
CASSPSGGLDYNSPLHF
TGTGCCAGCTCACCCTCGGGGGGGCTGGACTATAATTCACCCCTCCACTTT
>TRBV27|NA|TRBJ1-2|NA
CASSRLAGPYGYTF
TGTGCCAGCAGTCGACTGGCGGGCCCCTATGGCTACACCTTC
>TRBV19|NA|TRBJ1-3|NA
CASSRGTGNTIYF
TGTGCCAGTAGCAGAGGGACTGGAAACACCATATATTTT
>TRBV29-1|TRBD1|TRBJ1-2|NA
CSVRDRGSYGYTF
TGCAGCGTTCGGGACAGGGGGTCCTATGGCTACACCTTC
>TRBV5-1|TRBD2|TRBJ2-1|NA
CASSLTGTSGEQFF
TGCGCCAGCAGCTTGACCGGGACTAGCGGTGAGCAGTTCTTC
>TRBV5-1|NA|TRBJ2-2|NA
CASSFGTGELFF
TGCGCCAGCAGCTTCGGCACCGGGGAGCTGTTTTTT
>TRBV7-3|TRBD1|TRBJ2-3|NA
CASSLTGQGMYTQYF
TGTGCCAGCAGCTTAACGGGACAGGGCATGTATACGCAGTATTTT
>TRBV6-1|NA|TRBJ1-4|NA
CASSEARRRNNEKLFF
TGTGCCAGCAGTGAAGCTAGGAGACGGAACAATGAAAAACTGTTTTTT
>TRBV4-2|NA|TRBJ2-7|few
CASSLRLGHEQYF
TGTGCCAGCAGCCTCCGGCTAGGTCACGAGCAGTACTTC
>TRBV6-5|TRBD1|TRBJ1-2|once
CASSQPGQTYGYTF
TGTGCCAGCAGTCAACCGGGACAGACCTATGGCTACACCTTC
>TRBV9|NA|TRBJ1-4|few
CASSPIGGVGNEKLFF
TGTGCCAGCAGCCCAATTGGCGGGGTGGGTAATGAAAAACTGTTTTTT
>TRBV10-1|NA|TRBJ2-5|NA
CATSRDSSETQYF
TGCGCCACCTCTCGCGACTCCTCCGAGACCCAGTACTTC
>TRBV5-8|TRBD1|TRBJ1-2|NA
CASSLNRGHGYTF
TGTGCCAGCAGCTTGAACAGGGGGCATGGCTACACCTTC
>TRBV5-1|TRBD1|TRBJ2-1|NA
CASGERDRGRYEQFF
TGCGCCAGTGGGGAGCGGGACAGGGGAAGATATGAGCAGTTCTTC
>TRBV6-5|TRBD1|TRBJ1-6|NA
CASRLDRGMSPLHF
TGTGCCAGCAGACTAGACAGGGGAATGTCACCCCTCCACTTT
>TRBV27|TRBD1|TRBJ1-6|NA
CASRTGYNSPLHF
TGTGCCAGCAGGACAGGGTATAATTCACCCCTCCACTTT
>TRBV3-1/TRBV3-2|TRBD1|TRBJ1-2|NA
CASSQATGLSGGYTF
TGTGCCAGCAGCCAAGCGACAGGGTTATCGGGCGGCTACACCTTC
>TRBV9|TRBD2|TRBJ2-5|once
CASSVASGGTQYF
TGTGCCAGCAGCGTAGCTAGCGGGGGTACCCAGTACTTC
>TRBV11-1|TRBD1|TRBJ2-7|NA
CASRSTGAYEQYF
TGTGCCAGCAGATCGACAGGGGCTTACGAGCAGTACTTC
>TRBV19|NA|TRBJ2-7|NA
CASRVSPRIGEQYF
TGTGCCAGTAGGGTGAGTCCCAGGATAGGCGAGCAGTACTTC
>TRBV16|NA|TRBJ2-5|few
CASSLQVGRWETQYF
TGTGCCAGCAGCCTGCAGGTGGGCCGGTGGGAGACCCAGTACTTC
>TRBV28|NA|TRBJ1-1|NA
CASSLLDRNTEAFF
TGTGCCAGCAGTCTACTGGACAGGAACACTGAAGCTTTCTTT
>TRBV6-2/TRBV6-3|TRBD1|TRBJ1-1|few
CASSYPYRGDEAFF
TGTGCCAGCAGTTATCCCTACAGGGGGGATGAAGCTTTCTTT
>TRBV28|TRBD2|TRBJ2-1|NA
CASSPRLAGVTYNEQFF
TGTGCCAGCAGCCCCCGACTAGCGGGAGTAACCTACAATGAGCAGTTCTTC
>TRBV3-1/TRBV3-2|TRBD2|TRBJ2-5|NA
CASSHSGRGETQYF
TGTGCCAGCAGCCATAGCGGGAGGGGCGAGACCCAGTACTTC
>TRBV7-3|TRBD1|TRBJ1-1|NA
CASSSGGTEAFF
TGTGCCAGCAGCTCAGGGGGCACTGAAGCTTTCTTT
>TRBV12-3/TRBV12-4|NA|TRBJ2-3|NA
CASRETTDTQYF
TGTGCCAGCAGAGAGACTACCGATACGCAGTATTTT
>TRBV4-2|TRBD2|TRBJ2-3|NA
CASSPTGLADTQYF
TGTGCCAGCAGCCCCACGGGACTAGCAGATACGCAGTATTTT
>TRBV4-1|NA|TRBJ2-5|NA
CASSQVGGRGPGETQYF
TGCGCCAGCAGCCAAGTAGGGGGACGGGGACCCGGGGAGACCCAGTACTTC